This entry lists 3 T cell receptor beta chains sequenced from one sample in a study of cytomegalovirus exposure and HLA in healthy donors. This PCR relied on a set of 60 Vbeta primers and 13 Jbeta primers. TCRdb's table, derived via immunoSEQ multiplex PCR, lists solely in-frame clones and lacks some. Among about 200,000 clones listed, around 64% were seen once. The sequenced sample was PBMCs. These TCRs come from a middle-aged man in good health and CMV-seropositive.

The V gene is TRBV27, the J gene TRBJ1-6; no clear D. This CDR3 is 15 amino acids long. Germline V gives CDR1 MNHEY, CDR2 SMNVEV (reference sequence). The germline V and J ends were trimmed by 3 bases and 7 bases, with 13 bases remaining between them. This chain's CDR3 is CASSFEGSGNSPLHF. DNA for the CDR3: TGTGCCAGCAGTTTTGAGGGATCGGGCAATTCACCCCTCCACTTT.

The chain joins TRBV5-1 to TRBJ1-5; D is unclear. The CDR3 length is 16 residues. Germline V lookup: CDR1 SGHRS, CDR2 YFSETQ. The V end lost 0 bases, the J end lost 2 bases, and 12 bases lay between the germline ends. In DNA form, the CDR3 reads TGCGCCAGCAGCTTGGGTCCCGGGGAGGGCAATCAGCCCCAGCATTTT. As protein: CASSLGPGEGNQPQHF. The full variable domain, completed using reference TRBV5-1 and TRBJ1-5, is KAGVTQTPRYLIKTRGQQVTLSCSPISGHRSVSWYQQTPGQGLQFLFEYFSETQRNKGNFPGRFSGRQFSNSRSEMNVSTLELGDSALYLCASSLGPGEGNQPQHFGDGTRLSIL.

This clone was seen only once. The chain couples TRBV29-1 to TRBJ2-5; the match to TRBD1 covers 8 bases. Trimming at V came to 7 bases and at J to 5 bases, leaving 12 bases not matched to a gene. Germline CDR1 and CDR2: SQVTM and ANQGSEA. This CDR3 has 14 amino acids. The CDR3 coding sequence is TGCAGCGCCTGGACAGGGCGTGAAGGGGAGACCCAGTACTTC. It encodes CSAWTGREGETQYF.